The 26 T cell receptor beta chains presented below share a single source sample, sequenced in a study of blood T cell repertoires in COVID-19. The repertoire was sequenced with immunoSEQ multiplex PCR; TCRdb's copy has only in-frame clones and lacks some. The profile shows 70,000 or so clones, roughly four fifths of them singletons. The sequenced sample consisted of peripheral blood. The receptors were gathered from a man aged 65 to 85 with acute or convalescent COVID-19.

The CDR3 sequence is CASNPEGQSSYEQYF. The CDR3 bases are TGTGCCAGCAACCCAGAAGGACAGAGCTCCTACGAGCAGTACTTC. The rearrangement links TRBV5-6 to TRBJ2-7; D perhaps matches TRBD1 (6 bases). The germline V gene encodes CDR1 SGHDT and CDR2 YYEEEE. The ends were cut back, 6 bases at V and 0 bases at J, with 16 bases in the middle. The CDR3 has 15 amino acids.

Note on this clone: This CDR3 is also generated by other DNA sequences in the sample. V usage is TRBV11-3 and J usage is TRBJ2-1, with 7 nucleotides matching TRBD2. V shed 0 bases, J shed 0 bases, and the junction held 8 bases outside the gene matches. CDR1 is SGHNT and CDR2 is YENEEA in the germline V gene. The length of the CDR3 is 18 residues. CDR3 nucleotides: TGTGCCAGCAGCTTAGATCAGGGCGGGAGCAGCTCCTACAATGAGCAGTTCTTC. It yields the protein CASSLDQGGSSSYNEQFF.

The chain links TRBV7-9 to TRBJ2-4; D call uncertain. The CDR3 extends over 14 amino acids. Trimming took off 1 base at V and 4 bases at J, with 8 bases between the two ends. Germline CDR1 and CDR2: SEHNR and FQNEAQ (reference sequence). The CDR3: CASSLVTQKNIQYF. CDR3 in DNA: TGTGCCAGCAGCTTAGTGACACAGAAAAACATTCAGTACTTC.

This chain connects TRBV7-9 to TRBJ2-1; TRBD2 agrees at 15 bases. Germline CDR1 SEHNR, CDR2 FQNEAQ (reference sequence). The V and J ends lost 5 bases and 7 bases, in that order; junction bases with no gene match: 3. The CDR3 consists of 15 residues. For the CDR3, the DNA is TGTGCCAGCAGCCGTGGGACTAGCGGGAGGAATGAGCAGTTCTTC. It codes for CASSRGTSGRNEQFF.

The chain carries TRBV7-9 and TRBJ1-2; 9 bases fit TRBD1. The CDR3 contains 14 residues. Per germline, CDR1 SEHNR and CDR2 FQNEAQ (reference sequence). Trimming cost V 4 bases and J 5 bases; bases outside gene matches: 5. The CDR3 DNA sequence: TGTGCCAGCAGCTCCGGGACAGGGAGTTATGGCTACACCTTC. Translated: CASSSGTGSYGYTF.

This clone appeared once. This chain uses TRBV6-1 with TRBJ2-1; TRBD1 aligns across 7 bases. V shed 2 bases, J shed 3 bases, and the junction held 4 bases outside the gene matches. Germline lookup yields CDR1 MNHNS and CDR2 SASEGT. CDR3 length equals 15 residues. The CDR3 loop reads CASSERQGHYNEQFF. As DNA, the CDR3 is TGTGCCAGCAGTGAACGACAGGGTCACTACAATGAGCAGTTCTTC.

V is TRBV11-2 and J is TRBJ2-7, with D perhaps matching TRBD1 (6 bases). Germline CDR1 reads SGHAT; CDR2 reads FQNNGV. This CDR3 is built from 13 residues. The ends were cut back, 3 bases at V and 2 bases at J, with 8 bases in the middle. The CDR3 spells CASSFRTAYEQYF. CDR3 nucleotides: TGTGCCAGCAGCTTTCGGACAGCCTACGAGCAGTACTTC.

A word on this clone: The sample holds other DNA sequences that translate to the same CDR3. The V gene is TRBV27, the J gene TRBJ1-2; TRBD1 matches at 7 bases. The CDR3 has 14 amino acids. Germline V lookup: CDR1 MNHEY, CDR2 SMNVEV (reference sequence). V lost 0 bases and J lost 4; bases outside the gene matches: 2. The CDR3 is CASSLSGQPYGYTF. The CDR3 bases are TGTGCCAGCAGTTTATCGGGACAGCCCTATGGCTACACCTTC.

The rearrangement uses TRBV11-2 and TRBJ1-1; 10 nucleotides line up with TRBD1. CDR1 and CDR2 (germline): SGHAT, FQNNGV. After removal of 4 bases from V and 4 bases from J, the junction contained 18 bases not matched to a gene. This CDR3 has 19 amino acids. In nucleotides, the CDR3 is TGTGCCAGCAGCTCCGAAAGATCGGGACAGGGGTTCGGGGGCACTGAAGCTTTCTTT. As protein: CASSSERSGQGFGGTEAFF. Full variable domain (remainder filled in from reference TRBV11-2 and TRBJ1-1): EAGVAQSPRYKIIEKRQSVAFWCNPISGHATLYWYQQILGQGPKLLIQFQNNGVVDDSQLPKDRFSAERLKGVDSTLKIQPAKLEDSAVYLCASSSERSGQGFGGTEAFFGQGTRLTVV.

The chain is built from TRBV3-1 (or the pseudogene TRBV3-2) and TRBJ2-3; 9 bases map to TRBD2. CDR3 length equals 14 residues. V lost 5 bases, J lost 4 bases, and 4 bases stayed unmatched. Per the germline V gene, CDR1 is LGHDT and CDR2 is YNNKEL (reference sequence). CDR3 sequence: CASSNSGSADTQYF. The CDR3 DNA is TGTGCCAGCAGCAATAGCGGGAGTGCAGATACGCAGTATTTT.

There are a few counts of this clone. The chain links TRBV7-9 to TRBJ2-2; the match to TRBD1 covers 7 bases. Trimming cost V 4 bases and J 4 bases; bases outside gene matches: 3. The CDR3 has 14 amino acids. Looked up from germline, CDR1 is SEHNR and CDR2 is FQNEAQ (reference sequence). DNA of the CDR3: TGTGCCAGCAGCTCTGGGACAGCCACCGGGGAGCTGTTTTTT. Translation gives CASSSGTATGELFF.

The CDR3 loop reads CASSYSQVTEAFF. CDR3 DNA: TGTGCCAGCAGTTACTCGCAGGTCACTGAAGCTTTCTTT. This chain connects TRBV6-5 to TRBJ1-1; D remains unclear. Trimming took 0 bases from V and 4 from J, leaving 6 bases between them. Per germline, CDR1 MNHEY and CDR2 SVGAGI. The CDR3 is made up of 13 amino acids.

About this clone: Germline and junction disagree at one end, which may indicate a read error. The chain links TRBV7-8 to TRBJ2-7, with 9 positions matching TRBD1. Germline V lookup: CDR1 SGHVS, CDR2 FQNEAQ. The CDR3 sequence is 14 residues long. CDR3 protein: CASSLNLRGQGSDF. The CDR3 DNA reads as TGTGCCAGCAGCTTAAATTTGAGGGGACAGGGCTCGGACTTC.

This clone was seen only once. The chain couples TRBV6-5 to TRBJ2-7; D might be TRBD2 (6 bases). V gave up 6 bases and J gave up 6 bases, with 21 bases separating them. The CDR3 is 15 amino acids. Germline V gene sequence: CDR1 MNHEY, CDR2 SVGAGI. The CDR3 DNA follows: TGTGCCAGCAGCGGTCCCGGGACTCATAGACCCGAGCAGTACTTC. Translation: CASSGPGTHRPEQYF.

Only one count was recorded for this clone. The rearrangement links TRBV25-1 to TRBJ2-3, with 8 bases lining up with TRBD2. Trimming removed 3 bases from V and 1 base from J; junction bases left unmatched: 6. This CDR3 region has 16 residues. Per the germline V gene, CDR1 is MGHDK and CDR2 is SYGVNS. CDR3 sequence: CASSDPAGAGTDTQYF. In nucleotides, the CDR3 is TGTGCCAGCAGTGACCCAGCGGGAGCTGGCACAGATACGCAGTATTTT. Drawing the rest from reference TRBV25-1 and TRBJ2-3, the complete variable domain is EADIYQTPRYLVIGTGKKITLECSQTMGHDKMYWYQQDPGMELHLIHYSYGVNSTEKGDLSSESTVSRIRTEHFPLTLESARPSHTSQYLCASSDPAGAGTDTQYFGPGTRLTVL.

This rearrangement joins TRBV27 to TRBJ1-6, with D possibly matching TRBD1 (5 bases). V lost 3 bases and J 6 bases, leaving 12 bases between the germline ends. Per germline, CDR1 MNHEY and CDR2 SMNVEV (reference sequence). There are 15 residues in the CDR3. In DNA, the CDR3 is TGTGCCAGCAGTTTCTGGACACTCATTAATTCACCCCTCCACTTT. Translated: CASSFWTLINSPLHF.

The V and J genes are TRBV19 and TRBJ1-4; possible D gene TRBD1, 5 bases. V lost 5 bases, J lost 0 bases, and 10 bases lay in between. CDR3 length: 15 amino acids. CDR1 and CDR2 (germline): LNHDA, SQIVND (reference sequence). CDR3 bases: TGTGCCAGTAGTGAGGACACCTCAACTAATGAAAAACTGTTTTTT. This encodes CASSEDTSTNEKLFF.

V is TRBV19 and J is TRBJ2-1; 7 bases line up with TRBD2. CDR3 length: 15 residues. V was pared by 4 bases and J by 0 bases, with 3 bases of the junction left unmatched. Germline V lookup: CDR1 LNHDA, CDR2 SQIVND (reference sequence). Here the CDR3 DNA reads TGTGCCAGTAGTACGACTAGCAGCTCCTACAATGAGCAGTTCTTC. Amino acids: CASSTTSSSYNEQFF.

This clone was detected once. This chain connects TRBV15 to TRBJ2-1, with D tentatively TRBD2 (5 bases). This CDR3 has 15 residues. Germline assignment: CDR1 LNHNV and CDR2 YYDKDF (reference sequence). The ends were cut back, 3 bases at V and 6 bases at J, with 15 bases in the middle. The CDR3 DNA follows: TGTGCCACCAGCAGTCGGGAACTTTATTCCAATGAGCAGTTCTTC. Its translation: CATSSRELYSNEQFF.

The chain has TRBV12-3 or TRBV12-4 and TRBJ1-1, with no clear D. The V gene lost 9 bases and the J gene lost 7 bases, with 9 bases spanning the gap. The CDR3 spans 10 residues. DNA for the CDR3: TGTGCCAGTGGAGTAGGTGAAGCTTTCTTT. It specifies CASGVGEAFF.

The chain links TRBV9 to TRBJ2-7; TRBD1 is a possible D gene (6 bases). V lost 0 bases to trimming and J lost 3 bases, with 16 bases between them. The germline gives CDR1 SGDLS, CDR2 YYNGEE. This CDR3 region has 16 residues. CDR3 in amino acids: CASSVGHGTRSYEQYF. The CDR3 coding sequence is TGTGCCAGCAGCGTAGGACACGGGACAAGGAGCTACGAGCAGTACTTC.

The V call is TRBV5-4, the J call TRBJ2-7; 7 nucleotides match TRBD1. The CDR3 has 12 amino acids. Germline V CDR1 and CDR2: SGHNT, YYREEE (reference sequence). Trimming removed 4 bases from V and 3 bases from J; junction bases left unmatched: 1. CDR3 protein: CASSRQGYEQYF. CDR3 nucleotides: TGTGCCAGCAGCCGACAGGGCTACGAGCAGTACTTC.

The chain is built from TRBV5-8 and TRBJ1-3, with no clear D. The CDR3 is made up of 15 amino acids. The V and J ends lost 0 bases and 0 bases respectively, with 7 bases between them. Germline CDR1 reads SGHTS; CDR2 reads YDEGEE. The CDR3 coding sequence is TGTGCCAGCAGCTTGGATGGCAGCTCTGGAAACACCATATATTTT. Its protein product is CASSLDGSSGNTIYF.

The chain couples TRBV11-1 to TRBJ2-5, with D unclear. The V gene's germline CDR1 is SGHAT and CDR2 FQDESV (reference sequence). Between the trimmed V and J ends, which lost 3 bases and 1 base, there was a span of 6 bases. This CDR3 spans 13 amino acids. The CDR3 here is CASSLAPQETQYF. Here the CDR3 DNA reads TGTGCCAGCAGCTTGGCCCCCCAAGAGACCCAGTACTTC. Drawing the rest from reference TRBV11-1 and TRBJ2-5, the complete variable domain is EAEVAQSPRYKITEKSQAVAFWCDPISGHATLYWYRQILGQGPELLVQFQDESVVDDSQLPKDRFSAERLKGVDSTLKIQPAELGDSAMYLCASSLAPQETQYFGPGTRLLVL.

This chain links TRBV7-3 with TRBJ2-1, with unresolved D. CDR1 and CDR2 from the germline V gene are SGHTA and FQGTGA. The CDR3 has 15 residues. V lost 5 bases and J lost 7, with 18 bases in between. The CDR3 reads CASSPGGSEPNEQFF. DNA of the CDR3: TGTGCCAGCAGCCCTGGCGGATCCGAGCCAAATGAGCAGTTCTTC.

This clone was observed a handful of times. The chain combines TRBV19 with TRBJ1-1, with D unresolved. The CDR3 has 15 residues. Germline CDR1 reads LNHDA; CDR2 reads SQIVND (reference sequence). Trimming removed 5 bases at V and 0 bases at J, with 13 bases between. The CDR3 sequence: CASSVQSLMNTEAFF. For the CDR3, the DNA is TGTGCCAGTAGTGTCCAGTCCCTCATGAACACTGAAGCTTTCTTT. Full variable domain (rest looked up from reference TRBV19 and TRBJ1-1): DGGITQSPKYLFRKEGQNVTLSCEQNLNHDAMYWYRQDPGQGLRLIYYSQIVNDFQKGDIAEGYSVSREKKESFPLTVTSAQKNPTAFYLCASSVQSLMNTEAFFGQGTRLTVV.